This T cell receptor (beta chain) was captured by sequencing in a study of cytomegalovirus exposure and HLA in healthy donors. As for the study in general: Inside one of the first data releases sat around 85 million unique TCRs taken from HLA-typed donors.

Study-level points and caveats: Later analysis associated a missense DCLRE1C variant with TCR beta V- and J-gene trimming. A later analysis found that most CMV-associated TCR beta chains appeared HLA-restricted.

The V gene end was trimmed by 5 bases and the J gene end by 1 base; junction bases not matched to a gene: 1. Germline assignment: CDR1 MNHEY and CDR2 SVGAGI. The CDR3 runs 14 residues. All donors participated as healthy donors of bone marrow. PCR amplification relied on 60 Vbeta primers (plus 13 Jbeta primers). Clones were read by immunoSEQ multiplex PCR, and TCRdb kept only the in-frame ones, dropping some. Of roughly 100,000 clones listed, 65% to 90% were seen once; the top ten hold 1.6%. Concerning this clone itself: Its antigen is not known.

The material sequenced was PBMCs. The chain recombines TRBV6-5 with TRBJ1-2, with 10 positions matching TRBD1. This receptor was obtained from a man aged 45 to 65 in good health and CMV-seronegative. This chain's CDR3 is CASSRDRGNYGYTF. The CDR3 coding sequence is TGTGCCAGCAGTCGGGACAGGGGTAACTATGGCTACACCTTC.